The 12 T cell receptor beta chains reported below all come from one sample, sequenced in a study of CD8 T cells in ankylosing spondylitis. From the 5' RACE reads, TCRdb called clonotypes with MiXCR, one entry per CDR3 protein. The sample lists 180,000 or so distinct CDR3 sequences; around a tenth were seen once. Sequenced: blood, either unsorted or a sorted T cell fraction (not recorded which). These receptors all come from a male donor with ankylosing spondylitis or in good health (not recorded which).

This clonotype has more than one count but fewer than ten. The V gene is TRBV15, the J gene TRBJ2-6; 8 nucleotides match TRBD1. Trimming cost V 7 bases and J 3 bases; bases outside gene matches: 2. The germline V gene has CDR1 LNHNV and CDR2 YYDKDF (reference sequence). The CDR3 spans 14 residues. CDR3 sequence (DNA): TGTGCCACCAAGACAGGGGATGGGGCCAACGTCCTGACTTTC. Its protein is CATKTGDGANVLTF.

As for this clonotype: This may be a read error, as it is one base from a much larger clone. CDR3 nucleotide sequence: TGCAGTGTTAGAGCAGGGACCTACGAGCAGTACTTC. Translation gives CSVRAGTYEQYF. The genes are TRBV20-1 and TRBJ2-7, with D maybe TRBD1 (5 bases). Germline loops: CDR1 DFQATT, CDR2 SNEGSKA (reference sequence). The CDR3 runs 12 residues.

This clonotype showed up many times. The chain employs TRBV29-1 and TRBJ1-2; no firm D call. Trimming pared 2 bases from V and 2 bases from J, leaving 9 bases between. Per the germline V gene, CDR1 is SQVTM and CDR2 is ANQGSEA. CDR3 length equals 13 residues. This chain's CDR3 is CSVESRSNYGYTF. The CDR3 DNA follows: TGCAGCGTTGAATCCAGGTCGAACTATGGCTACACCTTC.

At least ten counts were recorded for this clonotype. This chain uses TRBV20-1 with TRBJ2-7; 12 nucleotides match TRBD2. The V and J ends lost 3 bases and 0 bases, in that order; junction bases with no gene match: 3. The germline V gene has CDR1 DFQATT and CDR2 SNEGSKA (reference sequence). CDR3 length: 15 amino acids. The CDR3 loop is CSARRLAGDSYEQYF. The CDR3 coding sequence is TGCAGTGCTAGGCGACTAGCGGGGGACTCCTACGAGCAGTACTTC.

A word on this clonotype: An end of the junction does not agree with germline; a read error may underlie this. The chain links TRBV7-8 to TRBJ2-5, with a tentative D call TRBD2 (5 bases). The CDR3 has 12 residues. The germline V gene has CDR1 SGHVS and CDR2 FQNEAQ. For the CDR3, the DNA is TGTGTCAGCAGCTTAGATCGGGGGACCCAGTACTTC. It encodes CVSSLDRGTQYF.

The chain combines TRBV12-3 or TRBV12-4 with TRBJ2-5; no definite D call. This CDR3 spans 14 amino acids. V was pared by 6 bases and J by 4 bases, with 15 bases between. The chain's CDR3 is CASSPNAKGETQYF. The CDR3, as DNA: TGTGCCAGCAGCCCTAACGCGAAGGGAGAGACCCAGTACTTC.

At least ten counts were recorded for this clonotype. The CDR3 DNA follows: TGTGCCAGCAGCGCCCAAACAGGGCCCTACGAGCAGTACTTC. Its translation is CASSAQTGPYEQYF. This chain links TRBV9 with TRBJ2-7; a possible D gene is TRBD1 (6 bases). Trimming stripped 3 bases from V and 2 bases from J, with 12 bases between. Germline-derived CDR1 and CDR2 are SGDLS and YYNGEE. CDR3 length: 14 amino acids.

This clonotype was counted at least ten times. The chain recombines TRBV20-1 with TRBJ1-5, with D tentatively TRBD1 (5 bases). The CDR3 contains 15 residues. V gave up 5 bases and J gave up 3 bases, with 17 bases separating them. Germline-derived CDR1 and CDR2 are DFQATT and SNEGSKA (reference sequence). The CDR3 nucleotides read TGCAGTGCTTCATCCTTCAGGGATTACAATCAGCCCCAGCATTTT. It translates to CSASSFRDYNQPQHF.

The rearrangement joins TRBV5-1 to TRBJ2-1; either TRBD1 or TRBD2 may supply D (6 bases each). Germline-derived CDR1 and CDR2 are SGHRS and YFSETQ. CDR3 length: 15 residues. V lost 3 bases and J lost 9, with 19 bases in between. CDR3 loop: CASSWIGGSPGEQFF. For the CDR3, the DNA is TGCGCCAGCAGCTGGATAGGGGGGAGCCCAGGTGAGCAGTTCTTC.

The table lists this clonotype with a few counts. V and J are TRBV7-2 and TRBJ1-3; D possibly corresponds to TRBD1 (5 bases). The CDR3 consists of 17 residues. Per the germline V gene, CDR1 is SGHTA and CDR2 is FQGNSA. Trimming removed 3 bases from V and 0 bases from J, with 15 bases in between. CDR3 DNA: TGTGCCAGCAGCTTTAACTTGGGGGGGAGCTCTGGAAACACCATATATTTT. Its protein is CASSFNLGGSSGNTIYF.

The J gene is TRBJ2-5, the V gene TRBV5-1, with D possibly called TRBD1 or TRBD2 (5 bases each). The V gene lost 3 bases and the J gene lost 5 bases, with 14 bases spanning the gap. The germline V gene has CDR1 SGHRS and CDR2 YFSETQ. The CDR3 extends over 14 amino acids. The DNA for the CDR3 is TGCGCCAGCAGCTCCTCAGGGAGACCCGAGACCCAGTACTTC. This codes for CASSSSGRPETQYF.

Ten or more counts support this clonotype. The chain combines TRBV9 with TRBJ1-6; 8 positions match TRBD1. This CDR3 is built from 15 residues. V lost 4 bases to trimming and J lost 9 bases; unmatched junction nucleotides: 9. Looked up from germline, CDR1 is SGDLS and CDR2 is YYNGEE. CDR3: CASSSQGAVGSPLHF. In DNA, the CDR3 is TGTGCCAGCAGCTCGCAGGGGGCGGTAGGTTCACCCCTCCACTTT.